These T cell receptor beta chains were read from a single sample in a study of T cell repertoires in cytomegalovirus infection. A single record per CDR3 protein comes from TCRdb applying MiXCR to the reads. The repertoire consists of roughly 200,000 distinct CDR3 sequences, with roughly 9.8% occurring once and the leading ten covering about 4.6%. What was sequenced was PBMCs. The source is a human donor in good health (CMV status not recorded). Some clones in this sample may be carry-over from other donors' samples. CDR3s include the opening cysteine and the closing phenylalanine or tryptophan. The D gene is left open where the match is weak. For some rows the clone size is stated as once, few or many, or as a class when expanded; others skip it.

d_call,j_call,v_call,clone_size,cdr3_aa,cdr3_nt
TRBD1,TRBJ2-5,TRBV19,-,CATATGGLETQYF,TGTGCCACCGCGACAGGGGGCCTGGAGACCCAGTACTTC
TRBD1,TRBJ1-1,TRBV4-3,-,CASSLFQGAHTEAFF,TGCGCCAGCAGCCTGTTTCAGGGGGCCCACACTGAAGCTTTCTTT
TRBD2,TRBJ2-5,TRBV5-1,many,CASSLAVASGQETQYF,TGCGCCAGCAGCTTGGCGGTGGCTAGCGGCCAAGAGACCCAGTACTTC
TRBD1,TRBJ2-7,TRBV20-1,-,CSARRQGAYYEQYF,TGCAGTGCAAGAAGACAGGGGGCCTACTACGAGCAGTACTTC
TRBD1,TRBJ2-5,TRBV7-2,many,CASSLLGGAAETQYF,TGTGCCAGCAGCTTATTAGGGGGCGCAGCAGAGACCCAGTACTTC
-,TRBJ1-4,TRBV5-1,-,CASSLPRTAGEKLFF,TGCGCCAGCAGCTTGCCCCGAACTGCGGGTGAAAAACTGTTTTTT
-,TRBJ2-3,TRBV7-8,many,CASSFGGAPTDTQYF,TGTGCCAGCAGCTTCGGCGGCGCCCCCACAGATACGCAGTATTTT
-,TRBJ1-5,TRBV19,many,CASSIRLVWGSGSNQPQHF,TGTGCCAGTAGTATTCGGCTGGTCTGGGGCTCTGGGAGCAATCAGCCCCAGCATTTT
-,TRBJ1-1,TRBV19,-,CASSFDRRRVEAFF,TGTGCCAGTAGTTTCGACAGGCGGCGGGTTGAAGCTTTCTTT
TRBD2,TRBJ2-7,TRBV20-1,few,CSARDVASGSLTYEQYF,TGCAGTGCTAGAGATGTGGCTAGCGGGAGTCTGACCTACGAGCAGTACTTC
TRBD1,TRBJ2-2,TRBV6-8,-,CASRENRGRNTGELFF,TGTGCCAGCAGGGAAAACAGGGGACGGAACACCGGGGAGCTGTTTTTT
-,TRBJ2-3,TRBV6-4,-,CASSDIGDHSTDTQYF,TGTGCCAGCAGTGACATAGGGGACCATAGCACAGATACGCAGTATTTT
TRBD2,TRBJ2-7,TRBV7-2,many,CASSLDTGGAYEQYF,TGTGCCAGCAGCTTAGATACGGGGGGTGCCTACGAGCAGTACTTC
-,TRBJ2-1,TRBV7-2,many,CASSWDFLRSNEQFF,TGTGCCAGCAGCTGGGACTTCCTAAGGAGCAATGAGCAGTTCTTC
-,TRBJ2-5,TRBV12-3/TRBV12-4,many,CASSLWLGPREETQYF,TGTGCCAGCAGTTTGTGGCTTGGTCCCCGGGAAGAGACCCAGTACTTC
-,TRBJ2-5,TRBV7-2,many,CASSLDRGTQETQYF,TGTGCCAGCAGCTTAGATCGCGGTACTCAAGAGACCCAGTACTTC
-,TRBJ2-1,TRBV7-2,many,CASSIQYRDSEFF,TGTGCCAGCAGCATACAATACCGGGACTCAGAGTTCTTC
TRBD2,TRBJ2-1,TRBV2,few,CASSEGLAVSYNEQFF,TGTGCCAGCAGTGAGGGCCTAGCGGTCTCCTACAATGAGCAGTTCTTC
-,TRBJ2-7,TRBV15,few,CATSRVGFQQYF,TGTGCCACCAGCAGAGTTGGGTTCCAGCAGTACTTC
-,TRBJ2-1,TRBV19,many,CASSPTVSPYNEQFF,TGTGCCAGTAGCCCGACAGTTTCCCCCTACAATGAGCAGTTCTTC
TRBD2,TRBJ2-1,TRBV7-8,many,CASSLEVWGGVGNEQFF,TGTGCCAGCAGCTTAGAGGTTTGGGGGGGGGTGGGCAATGAGCAGTTCTTC
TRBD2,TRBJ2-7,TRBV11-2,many,CASSPSGGGLHEQYF,TGTGCCAGCAGCCCCTCCGGGGGGGGACTCCACGAGCAGTACTTC
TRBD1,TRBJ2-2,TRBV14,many,CASSQWTGLDLNTGELFF,TGTGCCAGCAGCCAATGGACAGGCTTGGACCTGAACACCGGGGAGCTGTTTTTT
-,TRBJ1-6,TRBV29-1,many,CSVGQDYNSPLHF,TGCAGCGTTGGCCAGGACTATAATTCACCCCTCCACTTT